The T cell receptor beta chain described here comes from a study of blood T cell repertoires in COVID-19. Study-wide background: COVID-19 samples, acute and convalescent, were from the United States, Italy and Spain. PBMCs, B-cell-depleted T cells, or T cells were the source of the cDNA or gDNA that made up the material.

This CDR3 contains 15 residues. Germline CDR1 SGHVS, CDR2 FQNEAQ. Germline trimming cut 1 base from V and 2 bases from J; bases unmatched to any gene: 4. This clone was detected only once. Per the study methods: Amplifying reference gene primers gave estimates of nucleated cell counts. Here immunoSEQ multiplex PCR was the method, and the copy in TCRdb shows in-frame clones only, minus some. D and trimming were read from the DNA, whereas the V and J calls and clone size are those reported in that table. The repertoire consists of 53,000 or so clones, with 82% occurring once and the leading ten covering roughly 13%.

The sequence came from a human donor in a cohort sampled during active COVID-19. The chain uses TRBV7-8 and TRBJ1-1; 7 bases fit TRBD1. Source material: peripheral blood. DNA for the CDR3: TGTGCCAGCAGCTTAGAGGGACAGTATAACACTGAAGCTTTCTTT. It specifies CASSLEGQYNTEAFF.